This T cell receptor beta chain stems from a study of T-cell reconstitution after alpha-beta-depleted transplantation in children. Trimming stripped 5 bases from V and 2 bases from J, with 6 bases between. From germline, CDR1 is ENHRY and CDR2 SYGVKD. The CDR3 has 12 amino acids. This clonotype showed up just a few times. Unique molecular identifiers were used to barcode this TCRbeta library. One entry per CDR3 protein, called by TCRdb with MiXCR from the PCR reads. The sample has about 540,000 distinct CDR3 sequences, roughly 18% seen once; the top ten hold 3% to 3.5%. This sequence joins TRBV10-3 and TRBJ2-5; D is unclear. The material sequenced was PBMCs from the stem cell graft donor, taken from the stem cell graft. The sequence derives from a human donor who donated a stem cell graft to a child with acute lymphoblastic leukemia. The CDR3 reads CAISTLQETQYF. CDR3 DNA: TGTGCCATCAGTACCTTGCAAGAGACCCAGTACTTC.